These 15 T cell receptor beta chains came from one sample sequenced in a study of blood T cell repertoires in COVID-19. Measured with immunoSEQ multiplex PCR; TCRdb has only the in-frame clones, and not every one. The sample shows some 270,000 clones, approximately 83% of them seen only once. Sequences were obtained from peripheral blood. The receptor source for this set is a woman in her 70s with acute or convalescent COVID-19.

The rearrangement uses TRBV14 and TRBJ1-1; tentatively, D is TRBD1 (5 bases). Germline V gene sequence: CDR1 SGHDN, CDR2 FVKESK. Trimming removed 4 bases from V and 1 base from J, with 10 bases in between. This CDR3 has 14 residues. CDR3 region: CASSLLGGNTEAFF. For the CDR3, the DNA is TGTGCCAGCAGCCTTCTGGGGGGGAACACTGAAGCTTTCTTT.

V and J are TRBV2 and TRBJ1-1; TRBD1 aligns across 7 bases. The V and J ends lost 4 bases and 4 bases, in that order; junction bases with no gene match: 6. Germline V lookup: CDR1 SNHLY, CDR2 FYNNEI. The CDR3 consists of 14 residues. CDR3 DNA sequence: TGTGCCAGCAGTGTAAAGGGGGCGGTCACTGAAGCTTTCTTT. It is translated as CASSVKGAVTEAFF.

V usage is TRBV4-1 and J usage is TRBJ2-1; TRBD1 is a possible D gene (5 bases). The CDR3 has 15 amino acids. Per the germline V gene, CDR1 is MGHRA and CDR2 is YSYEKL. V lost 1 base and J lost 2, with 9 bases in between. The CDR3 bases are TGCGCCAGCAGCCAAGGGGGCTTAGCCTACAATGAGCAGTTCTTC. Translating gives CASSQGGLAYNEQFF.

This rearrangement joins TRBV3-1 (or the pseudogene TRBV3-2) to TRBJ1-2, with D unclear. The CDR3 length is 13 residues. V was cut by 0 bases and J by 8 bases, with 10 bases left in between. Germline V CDR1 and CDR2: LGHDT, YNNKEL (reference sequence). The CDR3 loop is CASSQDLRSGYTF. Here the CDR3 DNA reads TGTGCCAGCAGCCAAGATCTACGTTCCGGCTACACCTTC.

The chain links TRBV15 to TRBJ1-2; D unclear. Trimming removed 0 bases at V and 4 bases at J, with 9 bases between. The germline CDR1 and CDR2 sequences are LNHNV and YYDKDF (reference sequence). The CDR3 loop spans 14 amino acids. CDR3 sequence: CATSRDAPPYGYTF. The CDR3 DNA sequence: TGTGCCACCAGCAGAGATGCGCCACCCTATGGCTACACCTTC.

The chain's CDR3 is CASSFEGGSNQPQHF. For the CDR3, the DNA is TGTGCCAGCAGCTTTGAAGGGGGTAGCAATCAGCCCCAGCATTTT. The chain couples TRBV7-9 to TRBJ1-5; D possibly corresponds to TRBD1 (6 bases). The germline CDR1 and CDR2 sequences are SEHNR and FQNEAQ (reference sequence). The CDR3 extends over 15 amino acids. The V end was cut by 3 bases, the J end by 0 bases, with 9 bases between. Supplemented by reference TRBV7-9 and TRBJ1-5, the full variable domain reads DTGVSQNPRHKITKRGQNVTFRCDPISEHNRLYWYRQTLGQGPEFLTYFQNEAQLEKSRLLSDRFSAERPKGSFSTLEIQRTEQGDSAMYLCASSFEGGSNQPQHFGDGTRLSIL.

There are a few counts of this clone. This chain connects TRBV5-4 to TRBJ1-1; 8 bases are shared with TRBD1. J was trimmed by 11 bases and V by 1 base; bases with no gene match: 7. CDR1 and CDR2 from the germline V gene are SGHNT and YYREEE (reference sequence). The CDR3 has 13 amino acids. CDR3 nucleotides: TGTGCCAGCAGCTTGCAGGGGGCCGTTCGGGCTTTCTTT. Protein: CASSLQGAVRAFF.

The chain has TRBV5-1 and TRBJ1-1; 9 nucleotides line up with TRBD1. There are 16 residues in the CDR3. Germline V gives CDR1 SGHRS, CDR2 YFSETQ. Trimming took 1 base from V and 0 from J; bases not matched to a gene: 4. CDR3 in DNA: TGCGCCAGCAGCTTGACAGGGGGCCCCATGAACACTGAAGCTTTCTTT. Translation: CASSLTGGPMNTEAFF.

The chain links TRBV6-5 to TRBJ2-2, with D possibly being TRBD1 (6 bases). This CDR3 is 16 amino acids long. Per germline, CDR1 MNHEY and CDR2 SVGAGI. The V and J ends lost 4 bases and 0 bases respectively, with 12 bases between them. The CDR3 here is CASSSLGASNTGELFF. CDR3 in DNA: TGTGCCAGCAGTTCTCTGGGGGCCTCGAACACCGGGGAGCTGTTTTTT.

The chain combines TRBV29-1 with TRBJ2-7; D is perhaps TRBD1 (6 bases). The length of the CDR3 is 14 residues. Trimming stripped 5 bases from V and 7 bases from J, with 21 bases between. CDR1 and CDR2 from the germline V gene are SQVTM and ANQGSEA. DNA for the CDR3: TGCAGCGTTTCTCCAGGGGCCAGATGGGGGGAGCAGTACTTC. Its translation: CSVSPGARWGEQYF.

This clone has only one observation. The chain links TRBV30 to TRBJ1-1; weak D call: TRBD1 (6 bases). V shed 3 bases and J shed 10 bases, with 18 bases lying between them. Germline CDR1 and CDR2: GTSNPN and SVGIG (reference sequence). The CDR3 contains 13 residues. CDR3 sequence: CAWSRGGPGGAFF. The CDR3 nucleotides read TGTGCCTGGAGCCGAGGGGGACCGGGGGGAGCTTTCTTT.

The chain links TRBV7-8 to TRBJ2-7; D is unresolved. There are 11 residues in the CDR3. V shed 6 bases and J shed 4 bases, with 7 bases lying between them. Germline values: CDR1 SGHVS, CDR2 FQNEAQ. CDR3 coding DNA: TGTGCCAGCAGTTCTACTTACGAGCAGTACTTC. Amino acids: CASSSTYEQYF.

The V call is TRBV5-1, the J call TRBJ1-2; no definite D call. The CDR3 sequence is 14 residues long. Deletions cut 5 bases from V and 8 bases from J, with 19 bases between. Looked up from germline, CDR1 is SGHRS and CDR2 is YFSETQ. The CDR3 bases are TGCGCCAGCAGGGAAACTAGGCGCGGCCAAGGCTACACCTTC. It yields the protein CASRETRRGQGYTF.

This chain joins TRBV11-2 and TRBJ2-1; 7 bases are shared with TRBD2. CDR3 length: 13 residues. After removal of 4 bases from V and 9 bases from J, the junction contained 6 bases not matched to a gene. The germline CDR1 and CDR2 sequences are SGHAT and FQNNGV. The CDR3 sequence is CASSSGGGGEQFF. DNA for the CDR3: TGTGCCAGCAGCTCCGGCGGGGGAGGTGAGCAGTTCTTC.

In this sample, this clone turned up once. The V call is TRBV5-5, the J call TRBJ2-5, with 12 bases fitting TRBD1. The CDR3 totals 16 residues. Germline V gene data show CDR1 as SGHKS and CDR2 as YYEKEE (reference sequence). Germline trimming cut 1 base from V and 5 bases from J; bases unmatched to any gene: 6. The CDR3 DNA is TGTGCCAGCAGCTTGAGGGACAGGGGGCGGTCGGAGACCCAGTACTTC. It codes for CASSLRDRGRSETQYF.